This paragraph covers one T cell receptor beta chain sequence. V lost 2 bases, J lost 2 bases, and 8 bases stayed unmatched. The germline gives CDR1 MNHEY, CDR2 SMNVEV (reference sequence). This CDR3 is built from 16 residues. The data originate from a study of shared clonotypes between healthy human individuals. Clones were read by immunoSEQ multiplex PCR, and TCRdb kept only the in-frame ones, dropping some. The repertoire holds 2 million or so clones, with less than 95% as singletons. It was CD45RO-negative cells, positively selected for CCR7, that made up naive CD8 cells, with terminally differentiated effector memory CD45RA+ cells excluded.

Sequencing was done on a sample of naive CD8+ T cells sorted from blood. The clonotype comes from a man between 18 and 29 years old in good health. The J gene is TRBJ1-1, the V gene TRBV27; TRBD1 aligns across 7 bases. CDR3 DNA sequence: TGTGCCAGCAGTTTAACAACCGGGACAGTCAACACTGAAGCTTTCTTT. Its protein is CASSLTTGTVNTEAFF.